This T cell receptor (beta chain) was captured by sequencing in a study of blood T cell repertoires in COVID-19. Looking at the study overall: T cells, B-cell-depleted T cells, or PBMCs supplied cDNA or gDNA.

As processed by the authors: Estimates of nucleated cell counts were drawn from the amplification of reference gene primers. Generated by immunoSEQ multiplex PCR, the TCRdb table keeps only in-frame clones and is missing some. From that table come the V and J calls and clone size; the DNA was used to work out D and trimming. The sample carries roughly 220,000 clones, about nine tenths recorded once. All enrollees were roughly 18 to 89 years old and from about 24 US areas. Assignments of participants to cohorts depended upon their own reported clinical history. Trimming cost V 8 bases and J 5 bases; bases outside gene matches: 10. There are 15 residues in the CDR3. Germline V lookup: CDR1 SNHLY, CDR2 FYNNEI.

The sample was PBMCs or T cells enriched from blood (not recorded which). The TCR was taken from a woman aged 40 to 50 with acute COVID-19. This chain joins TRBV2 and TRBJ2-5, with 11 nucleotides matching TRBD2. The CDR3 sequence is CASSNSGGASETQYF. CDR3 DNA sequence: TGTGCCAGCTCAAATAGCGGGGGGGCCTCGGAGACCCAGTACTTC.